The 10 T cell receptor beta chains listed next were all sequenced from one sample in a study of blood T cell repertoires in COVID-19. Assay: immunoSEQ multiplex PCR; the TCRdb copy retains only in-frame clones and omits some. The sample consists of tens of thousands of clones, roughly 90% of them appearing once. The sample taken for sequencing was peripheral blood. These receptors all stem from a woman older than 75 with active COVID-19.

This chain uses TRBV7-2 with TRBJ2-7, with D possibly TRBD2 on 6 matching bases. Trimming removed 5 bases from V and 0 bases from J, with 14 bases in between. CDR3 size: 15 residues. CDR1 is SGHTA, CDR2 FQGNSA, per germline. The CDR3 here is CASSRGTLSSYEQYF. The CDR3 coding sequence is TGTGCCAGCAGCCGGGGGACTCTGAGCTCCTACGAGCAGTACTTC.

The chain carries TRBV11-2 and TRBJ2-2; D call uncertain. The CDR3 covers 14 residues. The germline V gene encodes CDR1 SGHAT and CDR2 FQNNGV. Trimming pared 0 bases from V and 3 bases from J, leaving 5 bases between. CDR3 residues: CASSLEYYTGELFF. Written as DNA, the CDR3 is TGTGCCAGCAGCTTAGAGTACTACACCGGGGAGCTGTTTTTT.

This chain links TRBV2 with TRBJ1-1; TRBD1 matches at 11 bases. J lost 5 bases, V lost 4 bases, and 9 bases had no gene match. The germline gives CDR1 SNHLY, CDR2 FYNNEI. This CDR3 has 16 residues. CDR3 in amino acids: CASSGGGTGGRTEAFF. CDR3 coding DNA: TGTGCCAGCAGTGGCGGGGGGACAGGGGGGAGAACTGAAGCTTTCTTT.

The chain links TRBV2 to TRBJ1-5; no firm D call. Germline CDR1 SNHLY, CDR2 FYNNEI. CDR3 length equals 15 residues. V lost 4 bases, J lost 7 bases, and 17 bases lay in between. The CDR3 DNA reads TGTGCCAGCAGTGTGAGATTGAATCAGAGGCAGCCCCAGCATTTT. Encoded protein: CASSVRLNQRQPQHF.

J is TRBJ2-1 and V is TRBV7-8, with 10 positions matching TRBD2. V trimming: 1 base; J trimming: 9 bases; junction bases outside the gene matches: 3. The V gene's germline CDR1 is SGHVS and CDR2 FQNEAQ. The CDR3 runs to 14 residues. Here the CDR3 reads CASSLDLAGVEQFF. The CDR3 DNA sequence: TGTGCCAGCAGCTTAGATCTAGCGGGGGTTGAGCAGTTCTTC.

The chain combines TRBV9 with TRBJ1-3; no clear D gene. The germline gives CDR1 SGDLS, CDR2 YYNGEE. This CDR3 has 16 amino acids. V was cut by 0 bases and J by 0 bases, with 10 bases left in between. Here the CDR3 reads CASSVGAMLSGNTIYF. As DNA, the CDR3 is TGTGCCAGCAGCGTAGGGGCCATGCTCTCTGGAAACACCATATATTTT.

The chain recombines TRBV7-2 with TRBJ1-5, with D unclear. Germline V gene sequence: CDR1 SGHTA, CDR2 FQGNSA. With 5 bases removed from V and 0 bases from J, the gap between germline ends came to 8 bases. CDR3 length: 14 amino acids. For the CDR3, the DNA is TGTGCCAGCAGCCCCACGGGTAGCAATCAGCCCCAGCATTTT. Amino acids: CASSPTGSNQPQHF.

The chain is built from TRBV19 and TRBJ1-2; 9 nucleotides match TRBD1. Looked up from germline, CDR1 is LNHDA and CDR2 is SQIVND (reference sequence). Trimming cost V 3 bases and J 3 bases; bases outside gene matches: 2. This CDR3 is 14 amino acids long. CDR3 protein: CASSIGQGYYGYTF. DNA of the CDR3: TGTGCCAGTAGTATCGGACAGGGGTACTATGGCTACACCTTC.

The chain employs TRBV7-8 and TRBJ2-5, with D perhaps TRBD1 (5 bases). The length of the CDR3 is 14 residues. The germline V and J ends were trimmed by 5 bases and 1 base, with 11 bases remaining between them. Germline assignment: CDR1 SGHVS and CDR2 FQNEAQ. The DNA for the CDR3 is TGTGCCAGCAGCCCGCAGGGTCCCCAAGAGACCCAGTACTTC. Translated: CASSPQGPQETQYF. Complete variable domain (other parts from reference TRBV7-8 and TRBJ2-5): GAGVSQSPRYKVAKRGQDVALRCDPISGHVSLFWYQQALGQGPEFLTYFQNEAQLDKSGLPSDRFFAERPEGSVSTLKIQRTQQEDSAVYLCASSPQGPQETQYFGPGTRLLVL.

The V gene is TRBV19, the J gene TRBJ1-5; D not certain. The CDR3 is 17 residues long. Trimming took 1 base from V and 0 from J, leaving 13 bases between them. CDR1 is LNHDA, CDR2 SQIVND, per germline (reference sequence). In DNA, the CDR3 is TGTGCCAGTAGTATAGTTTTCGGCGGAAATAGCAATCAGCCCCAGCATTTT. Its translation: CASSIVFGGNSNQPQHF.